The 18 T cell receptor beta chains reported below all come from one sample, sequenced in a study of blood T cells in healthy people across ages. Primers used in a second PCR of about 7 to 12 cycles were a sample-barcoded 5' primer and a J-beta primer mix. One entry per CDR3 protein results from TCRdb running MiXCR on the 5' RACE reads. Of around 1.5 million distinct CDR3 sequences in the sample, approximately 32% were seen once. Sample: blood. The receptors here all came from a woman between 25 and 40 years old in good health.

The chain has TRBV3-1 and TRBJ2-3; 8 nucleotides line up with TRBD1. Germline-derived CDR1 and CDR2 are LGHDT and YNNKEL (reference sequence). The V gene end was trimmed by 4 bases and the J gene end by 3 bases; junction bases not matched to a gene: 6. The CDR3 totals 15 residues. DNA for the CDR3: TGTGCCAGCAGCCGCCGGGACAGGAGAACAGATACGCAGTATTTT. Translation: CASSRRDRRTDTQYF.

V usage is TRBV12-5 and J usage is TRBJ2-5; D perhaps matches TRBD2 (5 bases). The CDR3 contains 11 residues. V lost 3 bases, J lost 7 bases, and 6 bases lay in between. The germline V gene encodes CDR1 LGHNT and CDR2 FRNRAP. The CDR3 here is CASGFEGTQYF. CDR3 DNA sequence: TGTGCTAGTGGTTTCGAGGGGACCCAGTACTTC.

This clonotype occurred once. The V gene is TRBV30, the J gene TRBJ2-7, with TRBD2 matching 9 bases. With 7 bases clipped from V and 4 bases from J, the junction kept 2 bases outside the gene matches. Germline V lookup: CDR1 GTSNPN, CDR2 SVGIG (reference sequence). The CDR3 is made up of 11 amino acids. The CDR3 DNA reads TGTGCCTTAGCGGGAGATTACGAGCAGTACTTC. Protein sequence: CALAGDYEQYF.

Note on this clonotype: Mismatch with germline at one junction end may stem from a read error. The V and J genes are TRBV7-2 and TRBJ1-2; the D gene is possibly TRBD1 (5 bases). There are 14 residues in the CDR3. CDR1 SGHTA and CDR2 FQGNSA come from the germline V gene. The CDR3 sequence is CVSSLDTFNYGYTF. The DNA for the CDR3 is TGTGTCAGCAGCTTGGACACCTTTAACTATGGCTACACCTTC.

This clonotype was recorded at least ten times. The V call is TRBV5-1, the J call TRBJ1-2, with 7 bases aligning to TRBD1. The CDR3 extends over 14 amino acids. Trimming at V came to 4 bases and at J to 3 bases, leaving 6 bases not matched to a gene. Germline CDR1 reads SGHRS; CDR2 reads YFSETQ. The CDR3 protein is CASSGGQRYYGYTF. In DNA, the CDR3 is TGCGCCAGCAGCGGGGGACAGAGATACTATGGCTACACCTTC.

This clonotype was seen more than once but under ten times. The rearrangement joins TRBV20-1 to TRBJ2-7; 11 bases agree with TRBD2. V lost 3 bases and J lost 0; bases outside the gene matches: 4. Germline V lookup: CDR1 DFQATT, CDR2 SNEGSKA (reference sequence). The CDR3 loop spans 15 amino acids. The CDR3, as DNA: TGCAGTGCTAGGGGACTAGCGGACCCCTCCTACGAGCAGTACTTC. Protein: CSARGLADPSYEQYF.

Only a few counts were recorded for this clonotype. V is TRBV20-1 and J is TRBJ2-1; possible D gene TRBD2, 5 bases. Deletions cut 3 bases from V and 2 bases from J, with 14 bases between. CDR1 and CDR2 (germline): DFQATT, SNEGSKA (reference sequence). The CDR3 is made up of 15 amino acids. The CDR3 DNA is TGCAGTGCTAGCTCCTTTGTGCGGGCCTACAATGAGCAGTTCTTC. Translation: CSASSFVRAYNEQFF.

This clonotype occurred a few times. This sequence joins TRBV6-1 and TRBJ2-3, with 7 nucleotides matching TRBD2. J lost 5 bases, V lost 1 base, and 6 bases had no gene match. The length of the CDR3 is 15 residues. The germline CDR1 and CDR2 sequences are MNHNS and SASEGT. As DNA, the CDR3 is TGTGCCAGCAGTGAAGTTCGGGGGGTTGGAGATACGCAGTATTTT. Translated: CASSEVRGVGDTQYF.

This clonotype was seen more than once but under ten times. The chain joins TRBV29-1 to TRBJ1-1; D not resolved. The V end was cut by 7 bases, the J end by 3 bases, with 15 bases between. Germline CDR1 reads SQVTM; CDR2 reads ANQGSEA. CDR3 size: 13 residues. The CDR3 sequence is CSGRLLRDTEAFF. The CDR3 DNA reads as TGCAGCGGGCGACTATTGAGGGACACTGAAGCTTTCTTT.

This clonotype was observed a single time. A read error may produce the germline difference seen at one junction end. The CDR3 coding sequence is TGTGCCGGCAGTTCGAGTTACGAGGCTTTCTTT. This gives the protein CAGSSSYEAFF. The chain carries TRBV12-3 or TRBV12-4 and TRBJ1-1; D ambiguous. CDR3 length equals 11 residues.

This clonotype was observed a few times. The chain combines TRBV7-6 with TRBJ1-2; TRBD1 agrees at 7 bases. V lost 5 bases and J lost 4; bases outside the gene matches: 7. The V gene's germline CDR1 is SGHVS and CDR2 FNYEAQ. The CDR3 consists of 14 residues. The CDR3 spells CASSGGQARYGYTF. In DNA form, the CDR3 reads TGTGCCAGCAGCGGCGGACAGGCCCGCTATGGCTACACCTTC. The variable domain in full, with the rest retrieved from reference TRBV7-6 and TRBJ1-2, is GAGVSQSPRYKVTKRGQDVALRCDPISGHVSLYWYRQALGQGPEFLTYFNYEAQQDKSGLPNDRFSAERPEGSISTLTIQRTEQRDSAMYRCASSGGQARYGYTFGSGTRLTVV.

The chain carries TRBV9 and TRBJ2-5; D is perhaps TRBD2 (6 bases). V lost 3 bases, J lost 5 bases, and 17 bases lay in between. Germline CDR1 reads SGDLS; CDR2 reads YYNGEE. This CDR3 has 15 amino acids. In DNA form, the CDR3 reads TGTGCCAGCAGCGCCCGACCGGGGGTCCGGGAGACCCAGTACTTC. Its translation is CASSARPGVRETQYF.

This clonotype was counted only a few times. The V gene is TRBV5-1, the J gene TRBJ1-1, with a tentative D call TRBD1 (6 bases). The CDR3 is made up of 13 amino acids. V was clipped by 3 bases and J by 11 bases, with 17 bases between them. Germline values: CDR1 SGHRS, CDR2 YFSETQ. The DNA of the CDR3 is TGCGCCAGCAGCTCTGGACAGCCCTGGGGTGCTTTCTTT. Protein product: CASSSGQPWGAFF. The full variable domain, with the rest looked up from reference TRBV5-1 and TRBJ1-1, is KAGVTQTPRYLIKTRGQQVTLSCSPISGHRSVSWYQQTPGQGLQFLFEYFSETQRNKGNFPGRFSGRQFSNSRSEMNVSTLELGDSALYLCASSSGQPWGAFFGQGTRLTVV.

V is TRBV20-1 and J is TRBJ2-3, with D perhaps matching TRBD1 (7 bases). V gave up 4 bases and J gave up 0 bases, with 20 bases separating them. Germline CDR1 and CDR2: DFQATT and SNEGSKA (reference sequence). The CDR3 consists of 17 residues. The CDR3 spells CSAKTRKEGASTDTQYF. The CDR3 nucleotides are TGCAGTGCTAAGACCCGAAAGGAGGGGGCTAGCACAGATACGCAGTATTTT.

V is TRBV5-1 and J is TRBJ2-2; the D gene is possibly TRBD2 (5 bases). V dropped 0 bases and J dropped 5 bases, with 8 bases sitting between them. The germline gives CDR1 SGHRS, CDR2 YFSETQ. The CDR3 totals 14 residues. CDR3 DNA sequence: TGCGCCAGCAGCTTGGTTGGGGAGACCGGGGAGCTGTTTTTT. Protein: CASSLVGETGELFF.

There are a few counts of this clonotype. The chain links TRBV3-1 to TRBJ2-3; 9 bases align to TRBD1. There are 17 residues in the CDR3. Trimming cost V 1 base and J 4 bases; bases outside gene matches: 9. CDR1 is LGHDT, CDR2 YNNKEL, per germline (reference sequence). The CDR3 sequence: CASSQVSGTGIADTQYF. The CDR3 region has the DNA TGTGCCAGCAGCCAAGTTTCCGGGACAGGGATTGCAGATACGCAGTATTTT.

This clonotype was counted a few times. This chain uses TRBV11-2 with TRBJ2-1; 8 nucleotides align to TRBD1. Germline CDR1 SGHAT, CDR2 FQNNGV. With 5 bases clipped from V and 8 bases from J, the junction kept 5 bases outside the gene matches. The CDR3 is 13 residues long. In nucleotides, the CDR3 is TGTGCCAGCAGCCCGACGACAGGGGATGAGCAGTTCTTC. Encoded protein: CASSPTTGDEQFF.

This clonotype was seen once. The junction and the germline gene differ at one end; a read error may be behind it. The chain uses TRBV6-4 and TRBJ1-2; D is unresolved. CDR3 length equals 13 residues. CDR1 and CDR2 (germline): MRHNA, SNTAGT. CDR3 bases: TGTGCCAGCAGGGACTTAGATGGGCGCGGCTACACCTTC. It codes for CASRDLDGRGYTF.